This T cell receptor (beta chain) was retrieved from a study of Graves' ophthalmopathy and Graves' hyperthyroidism. Notes on the study in general: A 13-signature model separated ophthalmopathy from stable hyperthyroidism, reaching less than 90% sensitivity and around 83% specificity cross-validated. Clonotypes were expanded in thyroid at above 0.001 frequency, and most also appeared in blood.

Patients were excluded if they had other autoimmune diseases or uncontrolled infections, and likewise if pregnancy or lactation applied. Scientists amplified the TCR beta CDR3 regions from RNA transcripts. Following a first-round RT-PCR that used HTBI primers, a second-round multiplex PCR was carried out. Each CDR3 protein is one row after TCRdb ran MiXCR on the multiplex PCR reads. This sample has approximately 700,000 distinct CDR3 sequences, with over 40% found just once. On this clonotype: Its matching antigen is unknown.

The receptor comes from an adult man with Graves' ophthalmopathy. Sequenced: peripheral blood.

The CDR3 DNA reads TGCAGTGCTAGCCGGACTAGCGGGACTTGGAGGCAAGAGACCCAGTACTTC. Protein product: CSASRTSGTWRQETQYF. The chain joins TRBV20-1 to TRBJ2-5; TRBD2 aligns across 12 bases. Germline-derived CDR1 and CDR2 are DFQATT and SNEGSKA (reference sequence). This CDR3 comprises 17 residues. V trimming: 3 bases; J trimming: 2 bases; junction bases outside the gene matches: 10.